This TCR beta chain was sequenced during a study of blood T cells in healthy people across ages (dated by TCRdb to between 2014 and 2017). For the wider study: In model experiments, roughly one uniquely barcoded TCR beta cDNA molecule per two T cells was captured by template switching. The donors were split into four age groups: young (average 16 years), middle-aged (roughly 39), aged (more than 60) and long-lived (roughly 88). To avoid experimental bias, donors of different ages were distributed randomly across sequencing lanes. The study measured age-related changes in TCR beta repertoire diversity using deep sequencing normalized with unique cDNA molecular identifiers. The study analyzed two additional independent replicas of 1 million unique cDNA reads from the same blood draw for two donors, one aged 18 to 30 and one aged 80 or older. What the authors observed across the whole study: Observed TCR beta diversity per million T cells fell roughly linearly with age, and a significant reduction was already apparent by age about 36. Estimates of total diversity based on one million sequenced T cells were considered lower bounds and underestimates. Compared with the aged group, the long-lived group had more naive CD4+ T cells, fewer expanded clones and increased TCR diversity, suggesting age selection. Donor CMV infection status was unknown, potentially confounding age-related changes in expanded clonotypes. A strong correlation was found between observed TCR beta diversity and the percentage of naive T cells measured by flow cytometry. Conclusive comparison of naive and antigen-experienced compartments was prevented by the profiling of bulk unsorted PBMCs.

The method was 5' RACE. Sequencing used an Illumina HiSeq 2500. A second PCR of roughly 7 to 12 cycles was performed with a sample-barcoded 5' primer and a J-beta primer mix. Each TCR beta cDNA molecule received a unique molecular identifier from a template-switch 5' adaptor carrying 12 random nucleotides. At least 2.5 million CDR3-containing paired-end reads were obtained from each sample. All of the RNA was converted into first-strand cDNA using the Mint cDNA synthesis kit, with a TRBC-specific oligonucleotide serving as the primer. Following uracil-DNA glycosylase treatment, a first 18-cycle PCR with universal primers M1SS and BC2_uni_R was performed on all cDNA. From the authors' description of their analysis: For normalization, 1 million high-quality reads were randomly selected from each sample, with every read carrying a distinct molecular identifier. Reads sharing molecular identifiers were discarded rather than binned into consensus sequences. MiTCR, with a Q25 quality threshold and the strictest error-elimination algorithm, was used for CDR3 identification, clonotype clustering and error correction. A nonparametric unseen species model with Euler transformation was used to estimate a lower bound on total TCR beta diversity. TCRdb applied fastp at Q25 and MiXCR to the public reads, then kept only in-frame beta chains. Identical CDR3 protein sequences are pooled into one entry, listed with their most common genes and DNA. The V and J calls and clone size are TCRdb's, not the authors'. The sample table lists about 780,000 distinct CDR3 sequences, 55% to 65% of them with a count of one. The ten largest clones add up to 28% of the sample.

Inclusive of the bounding cysteine and phenylalanine, the CDR3 is 15 residues long. Only the CDR3 region is kept as DNA, spanning 45 bases read in frame from base 1. Between the V and J ends, shortened by 0 bases and 0 bases respectively, the junction contains 9 bases. The germline V gene supplies CDR1 LGHNA and CDR2 YNFKEQ. This clonotype showed up just once. No cognate antigen has been identified for it. No much larger clone is present one base from it, and per-base qualities are unavailable. The 39 donors, aged about 6 to 90 years, were systemically healthy Caucasian individuals from Russia. Each donor gave 8 to 10 milliliters of peripheral blood, drawn into EDTA-treated Vacutainer tubes. Ficoll-Paque density-gradient centrifugation was used to isolate PBMCs, with at least 6.5 million per sample. Trizol reagent was used to extract total RNA from PBMCs, with at least 5 micrograms per sample. For every donor, flow cytometry on a PBMC aliquot measured the percentage of naive CD45RAhigh/CD27high T cells.

Sequencing input: blood. Here the chain combines TRBV4-2 and TRBJ2-7; the best D guess is TRBD2, with 5 bases matching. The TCR sequence derives from a man younger than 40 in good health. The DNA sequence is given as TGTGCCAGCAGCCAAGAGGAGGTTGACTCCTACGAGCAGTACTTC. Translated, it gives CASSQEEVDSYEQYF.